This TCR beta chain emerged from a study of T cell responses to AZD1222 COVID-19 vaccine. Sequencing used immunoSEQ multiplex PCR; TCRdb keeps in-frame clones, though not all of them. The sample lists about 96,000 clones; around 89% were seen once. The germline CDR1 and CDR2 sequences are SGHDN and FVKESK. The ends lost 3 bases at V and 6 bases at J; junction bases unmatched: 11. The CDR3 is 15 residues long. This clonotype was sampled from an adult in good health. The sequenced sample was peripheral blood, obtained on day 0 of AZD1222 vaccination. This chain connects TRBV14 to TRBJ2-7, with TRBD2 identical over 7 bases. CDR3 residues: CASSHPPWRESEQYF. CDR3 DNA sequence: TGTGCCAGCAGCCATCCGCCCTGGCGGGAGAGCGAGCAGTACTTC.